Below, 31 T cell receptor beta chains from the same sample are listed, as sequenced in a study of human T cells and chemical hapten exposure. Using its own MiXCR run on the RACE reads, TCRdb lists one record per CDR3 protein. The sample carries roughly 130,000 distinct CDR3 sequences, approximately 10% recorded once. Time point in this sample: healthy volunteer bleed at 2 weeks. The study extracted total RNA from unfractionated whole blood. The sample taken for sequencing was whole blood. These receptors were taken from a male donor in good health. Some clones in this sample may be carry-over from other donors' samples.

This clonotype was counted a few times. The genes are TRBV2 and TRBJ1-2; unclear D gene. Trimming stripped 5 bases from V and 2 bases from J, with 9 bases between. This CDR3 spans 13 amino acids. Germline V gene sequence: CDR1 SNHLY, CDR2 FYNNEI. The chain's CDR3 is CASSFALNYGYTF. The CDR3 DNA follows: TGTGCCAGCAGTTTTGCCCTAAACTATGGCTACACCTTC.

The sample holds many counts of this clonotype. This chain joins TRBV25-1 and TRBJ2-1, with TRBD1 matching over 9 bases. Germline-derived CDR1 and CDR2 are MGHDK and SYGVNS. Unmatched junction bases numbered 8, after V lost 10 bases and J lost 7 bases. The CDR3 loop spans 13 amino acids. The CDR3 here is CATTGGMINEQFF. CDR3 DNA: TGTGCCACGACAGGGGGAATGATTAATGAGCAGTTCTTC.

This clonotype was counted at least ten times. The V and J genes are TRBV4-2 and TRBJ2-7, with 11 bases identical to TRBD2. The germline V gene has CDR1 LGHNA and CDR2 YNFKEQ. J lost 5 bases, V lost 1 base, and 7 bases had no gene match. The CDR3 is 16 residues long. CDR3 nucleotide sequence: TGTGCCAGCAGCCAAGTTGGCACTAGCGGGAGTGACGAGCAGTACTTC. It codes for CASSQVGTSGSDEQYF.

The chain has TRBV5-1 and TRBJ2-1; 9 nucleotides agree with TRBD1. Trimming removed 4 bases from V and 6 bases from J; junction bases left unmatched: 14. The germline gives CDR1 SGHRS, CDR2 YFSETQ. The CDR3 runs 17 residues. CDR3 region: CASSLARGTGRSNEQFF. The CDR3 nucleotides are TGCGCCAGCAGCCTGGCCCGCGGGACAGGGAGGAGCAATGAGCAGTTCTTC.

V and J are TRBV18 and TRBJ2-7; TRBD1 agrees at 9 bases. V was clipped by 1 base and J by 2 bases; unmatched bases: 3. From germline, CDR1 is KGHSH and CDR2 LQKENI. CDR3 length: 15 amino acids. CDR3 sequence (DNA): TGTGCCAGCTCACCACTCGGACAGGGGACCTACGAGCAGTACTTC. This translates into CASSPLGQGTYEQYF.

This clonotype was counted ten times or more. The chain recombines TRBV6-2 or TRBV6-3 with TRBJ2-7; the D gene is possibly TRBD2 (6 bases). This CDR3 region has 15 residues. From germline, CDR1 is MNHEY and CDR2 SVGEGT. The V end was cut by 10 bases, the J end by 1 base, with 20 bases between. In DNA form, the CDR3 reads TGTGCCACCGGGGGTGAAGAGGGTTTATCCTACGAGCAGTACTTC. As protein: CATGGEEGLSYEQYF.

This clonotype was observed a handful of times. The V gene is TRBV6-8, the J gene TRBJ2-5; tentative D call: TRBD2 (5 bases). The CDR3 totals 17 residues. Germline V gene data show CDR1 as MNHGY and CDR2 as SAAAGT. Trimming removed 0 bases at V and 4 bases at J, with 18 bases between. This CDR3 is CASSYSKARVEAETQYF. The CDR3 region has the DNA TGTGCCAGCAGTTACTCGAAGGCGCGGGTAGAAGCAGAGACCCAGTACTTC.

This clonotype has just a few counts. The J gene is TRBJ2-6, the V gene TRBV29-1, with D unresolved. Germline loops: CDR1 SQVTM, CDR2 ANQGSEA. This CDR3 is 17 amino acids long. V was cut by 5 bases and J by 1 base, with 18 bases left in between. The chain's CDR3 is CSVLRFGRRSGANVLTF. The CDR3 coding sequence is TGCAGCGTTTTGAGATTTGGACGTAGGTCTGGGGCCAACGTCCTGACTTTC.

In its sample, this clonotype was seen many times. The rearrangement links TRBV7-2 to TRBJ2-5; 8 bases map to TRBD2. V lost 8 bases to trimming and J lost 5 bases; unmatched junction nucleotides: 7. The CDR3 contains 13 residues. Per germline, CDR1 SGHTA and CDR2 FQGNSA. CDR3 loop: CASSREVLETQYF. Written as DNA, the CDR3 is TGTGCCAGCTCGCGGGAGGTCCTGGAGACCCAGTACTTC.

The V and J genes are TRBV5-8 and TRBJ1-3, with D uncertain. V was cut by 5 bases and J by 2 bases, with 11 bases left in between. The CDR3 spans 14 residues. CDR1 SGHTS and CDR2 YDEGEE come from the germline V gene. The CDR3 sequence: CASSTARAGNTIYF. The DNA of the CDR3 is TGTGCCAGCAGTACGGCCCGCGCTGGAAACACCATATATTTT.

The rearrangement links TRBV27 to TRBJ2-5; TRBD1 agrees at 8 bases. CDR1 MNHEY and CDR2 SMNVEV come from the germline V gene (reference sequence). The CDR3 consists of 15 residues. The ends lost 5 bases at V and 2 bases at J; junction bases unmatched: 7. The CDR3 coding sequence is TGTGCCAGCAGTCCCGAGAACAGGGGGCAAGAGACCCAGTACTTC. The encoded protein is CASSPENRGQETQYF.

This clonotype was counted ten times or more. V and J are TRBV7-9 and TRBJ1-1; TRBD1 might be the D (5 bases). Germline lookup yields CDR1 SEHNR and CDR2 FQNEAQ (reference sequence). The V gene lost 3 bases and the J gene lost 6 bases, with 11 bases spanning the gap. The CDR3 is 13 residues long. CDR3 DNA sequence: TGTGCCAGCAGCTTTTCAGGGTTCGCTGAAGCTTTCTTT. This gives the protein CASSFSGFAEAFF.

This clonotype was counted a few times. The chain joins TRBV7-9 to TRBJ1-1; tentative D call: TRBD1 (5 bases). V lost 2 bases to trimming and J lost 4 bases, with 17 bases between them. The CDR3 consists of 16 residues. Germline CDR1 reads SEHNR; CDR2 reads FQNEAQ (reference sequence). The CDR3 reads CASSLWGLRSGTEAFF. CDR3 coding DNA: TGTGCCAGCAGCTTATGGGGACTCCGGAGCGGCACTGAAGCTTTCTTT. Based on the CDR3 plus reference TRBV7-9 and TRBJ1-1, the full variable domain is DTGVSQNPRHKITKRGQNVTFRCDPISEHNRLYWYRQTLGQGPEFLTYFQNEAQLEKSRLLSDRFSAERPKGSFSTLEIQRTEQGDSAMYLCASSLWGLRSGTEAFFGQGTRLTVV.

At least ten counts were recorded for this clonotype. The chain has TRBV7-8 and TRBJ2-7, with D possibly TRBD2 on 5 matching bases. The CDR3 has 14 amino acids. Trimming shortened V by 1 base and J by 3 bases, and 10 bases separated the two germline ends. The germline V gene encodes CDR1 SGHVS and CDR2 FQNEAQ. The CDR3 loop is CASSLEETNYEQYF. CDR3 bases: TGTGCCAGCAGCTTAGAAGAGACTAACTACGAGCAGTACTTC.

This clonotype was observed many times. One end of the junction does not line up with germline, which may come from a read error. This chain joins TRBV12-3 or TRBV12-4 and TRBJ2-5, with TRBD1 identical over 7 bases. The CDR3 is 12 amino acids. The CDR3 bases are TGTGCCAGCAGTTTCGGCAGGACAGGTTGGGACTTC. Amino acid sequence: CASSFGRTGWDF.

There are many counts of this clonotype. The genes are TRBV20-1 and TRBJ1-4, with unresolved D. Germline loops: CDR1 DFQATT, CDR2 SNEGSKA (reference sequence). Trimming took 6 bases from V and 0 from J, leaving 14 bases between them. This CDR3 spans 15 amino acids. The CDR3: CSAPEDGPTNEKLFF. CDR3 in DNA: TGCAGTGCCCCCGAGGACGGACCAACTAATGAAAAACTGTTTTTT.

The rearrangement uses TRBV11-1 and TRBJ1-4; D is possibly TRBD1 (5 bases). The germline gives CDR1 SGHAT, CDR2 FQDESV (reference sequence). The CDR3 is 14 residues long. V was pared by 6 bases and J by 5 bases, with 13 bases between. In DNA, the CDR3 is TGTGCCAGCAGTCCCGGGACTGGGAATGAAAAACTGTTTTTT. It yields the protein CASSPGTGNEKLFF.

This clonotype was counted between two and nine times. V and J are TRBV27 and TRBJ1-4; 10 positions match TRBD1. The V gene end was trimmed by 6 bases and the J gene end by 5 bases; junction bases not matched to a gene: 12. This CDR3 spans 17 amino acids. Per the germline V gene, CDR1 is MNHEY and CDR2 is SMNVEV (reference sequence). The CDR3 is CASSLVGQGIPNEKLFF. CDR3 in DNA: TGTGCCAGCAGCCTTGTGGGACAGGGGATCCCGAATGAAAAACTGTTTTTT.

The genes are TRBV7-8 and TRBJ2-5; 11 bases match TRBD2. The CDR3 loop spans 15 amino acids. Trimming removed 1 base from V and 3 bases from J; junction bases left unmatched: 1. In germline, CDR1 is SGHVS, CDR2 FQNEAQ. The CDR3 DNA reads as TGTGCCAGCAGCTTAGAGGGACTAGCGGAAGAGACCCAGTACTTC. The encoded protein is CASSLEGLAEETQYF.

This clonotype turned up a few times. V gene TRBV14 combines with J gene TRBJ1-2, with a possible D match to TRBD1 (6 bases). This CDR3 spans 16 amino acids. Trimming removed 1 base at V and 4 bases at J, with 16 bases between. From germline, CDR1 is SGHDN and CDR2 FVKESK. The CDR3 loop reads CASSQGRQGNIYGYTF. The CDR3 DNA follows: TGTGCCAGCAGCCAAGGGCGCCAGGGGAACATCTATGGCTACACCTTC.

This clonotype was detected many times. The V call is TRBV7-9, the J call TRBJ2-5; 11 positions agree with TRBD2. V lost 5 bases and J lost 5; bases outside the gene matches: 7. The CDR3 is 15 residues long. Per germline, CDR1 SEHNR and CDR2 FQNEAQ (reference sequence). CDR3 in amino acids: CASSILAGARETQYF. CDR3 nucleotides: TGTGCCAGCAGCATACTAGCGGGAGCAAGGGAGACCCAGTACTTC. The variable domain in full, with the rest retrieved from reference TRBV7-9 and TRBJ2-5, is DTGVSQNPRHKITKRGQNVTFRCDPISEHNRLYWYRQTLGQGPEFLTYFQNEAQLEKSRLLSDRFSAERPKGSFSTLEIQRTEQGDSAMYLCASSILAGARETQYFGPGTRLLVL.

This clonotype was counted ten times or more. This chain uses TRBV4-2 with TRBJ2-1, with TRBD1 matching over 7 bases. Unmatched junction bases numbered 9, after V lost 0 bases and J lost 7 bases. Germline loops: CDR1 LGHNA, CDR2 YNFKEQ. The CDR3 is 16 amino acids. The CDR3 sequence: CASSQEARADRNEQFF. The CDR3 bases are TGTGCCAGCAGCCAAGAGGCGAGGGCGGACAGGAATGAGCAGTTCTTC.

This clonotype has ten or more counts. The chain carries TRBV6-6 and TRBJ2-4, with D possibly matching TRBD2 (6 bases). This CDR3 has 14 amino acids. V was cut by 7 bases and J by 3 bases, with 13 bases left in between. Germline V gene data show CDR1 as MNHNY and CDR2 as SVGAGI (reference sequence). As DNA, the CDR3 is TGTGCCAGCACGGGGGAGTATATCAAAAACATTCAGTACTTC. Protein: CASTGEYIKNIQYF.

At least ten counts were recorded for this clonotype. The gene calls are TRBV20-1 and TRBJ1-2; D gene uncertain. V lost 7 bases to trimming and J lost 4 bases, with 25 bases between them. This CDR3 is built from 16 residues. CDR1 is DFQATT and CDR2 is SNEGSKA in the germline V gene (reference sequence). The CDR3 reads CSVAGLNREQPYGYTF. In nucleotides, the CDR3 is TGCAGTGTTGCCGGCCTAAACCGTGAACAGCCCTATGGCTACACCTTC.

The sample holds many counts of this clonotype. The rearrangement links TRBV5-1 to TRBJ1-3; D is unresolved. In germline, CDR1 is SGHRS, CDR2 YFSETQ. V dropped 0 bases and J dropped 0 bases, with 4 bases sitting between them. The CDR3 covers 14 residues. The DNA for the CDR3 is TGCGCCAGCAGCTTGGAAGTCTCTGGAAACACCATATATTTT. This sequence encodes CASSLEVSGNTIYF.

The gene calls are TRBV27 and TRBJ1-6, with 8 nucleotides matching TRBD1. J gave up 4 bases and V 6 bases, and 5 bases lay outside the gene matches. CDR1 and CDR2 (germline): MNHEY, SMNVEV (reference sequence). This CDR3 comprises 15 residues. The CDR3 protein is CASRPGQAYNSPLHF. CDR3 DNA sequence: TGTGCCAGCAGACCGGGACAGGCTTATAATTCACCCCTCCACTTT.

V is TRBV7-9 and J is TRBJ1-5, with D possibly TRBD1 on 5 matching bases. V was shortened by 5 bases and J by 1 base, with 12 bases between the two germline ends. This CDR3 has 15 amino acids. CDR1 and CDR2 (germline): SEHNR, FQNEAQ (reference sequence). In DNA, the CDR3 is TGTGCCAGCAGCCCGCAGGGTACAAGCAATCAGCCCCAGCATTTT. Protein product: CASSPQGTSNQPQHF.

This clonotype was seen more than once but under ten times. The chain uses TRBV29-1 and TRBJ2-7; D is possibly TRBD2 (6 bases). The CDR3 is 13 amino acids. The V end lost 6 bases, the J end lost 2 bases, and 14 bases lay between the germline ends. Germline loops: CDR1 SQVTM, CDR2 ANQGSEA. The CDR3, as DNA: TGCAGCGTGGGACTCCCTCATACCTACGAGCAGTACTTC. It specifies CSVGLPHTYEQYF.

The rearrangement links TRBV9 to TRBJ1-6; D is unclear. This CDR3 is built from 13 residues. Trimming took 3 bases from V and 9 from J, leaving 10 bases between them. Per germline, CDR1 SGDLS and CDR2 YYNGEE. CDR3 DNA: TGTGCCAGCAGCGGGGGTGGGAGTTCACCCCTCCACTTT. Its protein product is CASSGGGSSPLHF. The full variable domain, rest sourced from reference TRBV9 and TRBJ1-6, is DSGVTQTPKHLITATGQRVTLRCSPRSGDLSVYWYQQSLDQGLQFLIQYYNGEERAKGNILERFSAQQFPDLHSELNLSSLELGDSALYFCASSGGGSSPLHFGNGTRLTVT.

The CDR3: CASSHPNGGPNTGELFF. The CDR3 bases are TGTGCCAGCAGCCACCCCAACGGGGGCCCCAACACCGGGGAGCTGTTTTTT. The gene calls are TRBV4-2 and TRBJ2-2; D might be TRBD1 or TRBD2, each matching 6 bases. CDR3 length: 17 residues. CDR1 and CDR2 (germline): LGHNA, YNFKEQ. The V end was cut by 3 bases, the J end by 2 bases, with 16 bases between.

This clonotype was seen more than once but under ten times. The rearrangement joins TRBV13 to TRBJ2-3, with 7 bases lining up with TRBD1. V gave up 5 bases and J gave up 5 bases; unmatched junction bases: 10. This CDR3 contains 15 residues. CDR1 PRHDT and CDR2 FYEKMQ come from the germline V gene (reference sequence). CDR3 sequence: CASSPRQGLGDTQYF. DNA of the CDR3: TGTGCCAGCAGCCCCCGACAGGGATTAGGAGATACGCAGTATTTT.